These 18 T cell receptor delta chains originate from one sample sequenced in a study of γδ T cells in repeated Plasmodium falciparum infection. Bulk repertoires came from Vgamma9/Vdelta2+ or Vdelta2-negative gammadelta T cells flow-sorted from PBMC. TCRdb repeated clone calling on the multiplex PCR reads with CATT. The data contain 85,000 to 100,000 delta-chain clones, more than 0.85% of them seen just once; the ten biggest clones take up more than 9%. Sequenced: gamma-delta T cells from blood. These receptors all stem from a pool of human donors (malaria-infected and uninfected, not separated).

A word on this clone: With only one base between it and a far larger clone, this is likely a read error. This sample also contains other DNA sequences that code for the same CDR3. The rearrangement links TRDV2 to TRDJ1, with 8 positions matching TRDD3. The J gene was missing in TCRdb and was found by matching the end of the DNA to germline. The germline CDR1 and CDR2 sequences are GEAIGNYY and EKD. The CDR3 loop spans 18 amino acids. J was trimmed by 0 bases and V by 3 bases; bases with no gene match: 14. CDR3 in amino acids: CACDSLLGGPGYTDKLIF. The CDR3 coding sequence is TGTGCCTGTGACTCCCTACTGGGGGGCCCCGGGTACACCGATAAACTCATCTTT.

On this clone: This probably arose from a read error, given a far larger clone one base away. The identical CDR3 is also encoded by other nucleotide sequences in the sample. The rearrangement uses TRDV1 and TRDJ1; 9 bases agree with TRDD3. TCRdb is silent on the J gene; assignment here came from matching the DNA to germline. Unmatched junction bases numbered 20, after V lost 0 bases and J lost 0 bases. Germline V gene lookup returns CDR1 TSWWSYY and CDR2 QGS. The CDR3 runs to 22 residues. CDR3 sequence: CALGELDGGNYWGNPHTDKLIF. For the CDR3, the DNA is TGTGCTCTTGGGGAACTGGATGGAGGGAACTACTGGGGGAATCCGCACACCGATAAACTCATCTTT.

Notes on this clone: The protein given by TCRdb reflects a much larger clone and differs at residue 3 from this DNA's translation, likely from a read error; the protein shown is the DNA's translation. The gene calls are TRDV1 and TRDJ1; 8 bases line up with TRDD3. The J gene, missing from TCRdb, was assigned here through DNA to germline matching. Germline values: CDR1 TSWWSYY, CDR2 QGS. The CDR3 is made up of 17 amino acids. The CDR3, as DNA: TGTGCTCCTGGGGAACTAGGGCTGGGATACGCGGCCGATAAACTCATCTTT. Translated, it gives CAPGELGLGYAADKLIF.

This clone was picked up many times. A far larger clone differs by one base, so this is likely a read error. Other DNA sequences from this sample encode an identical CDR3 as well. This chain uses TRDV2 with TRDJ1; 10 nucleotides match TRDD3. The CDR3 runs 22 residues. V shed 0 bases, J shed 0 bases, and the junction held 21 bases outside the gene matches. Looked up from germline, CDR1 is GEAIGNYY and CDR2 is EKD. The CDR3, as DNA: TGTGCCTGTGACACCGGGAGTTTGTACCGACTGGGGGATTTGGAATACACCGATAAACTCATCTTT. Translation: CACDTGSLYRLGDLEYTDKLIF.

Remarks on this clone: TCRdb has a much larger clone's protein, which differs at residue 3 from the translation of this DNA, likely because of a read error; what is shown is the protein translated from the DNA. The chain employs TRDV1 and TRDJ1; TRDD3 agrees at 12 bases. This CDR3 is 20 amino acids long. Per the germline V gene, CDR1 is TSWWSYY and CDR2 is QGS. CDR3 sequence reads: CAPGDPPPTGGYLYTDKLIF. CDR3 sequence (DNA): TGTGCTCCTGGGGACCCCCCACCCACTGGGGGATACCTGTACACCGATAAACTCATCTTT.

This clone was detected ten times or more. This DNA translates differently at residue 6 from the TCRdb protein, which is that of a much larger clone; a read error is likely, and the protein shown is the DNA's own translation. This chain connects TRDV2 to TRDJ1; no clear D gene. Trimming took 0 bases from V and 4 from J, leaving 29 bases between them. Looked up from germline, CDR1 is GEAIGNYY and CDR2 is EKD. The CDR3 runs 20 residues. The CDR3 bases are TGTGCCTGTGACACCACCCTGGCCAGCCCCCAAAACTACTACGGCGATAAACTCATCTTT. It codes for CACDTTLASPQNYYGDKLIF.

This clone turned up a few times. A far larger clone is one nucleotide away, so this likely arose from a read error. This CDR3 is also generated by other DNA sequences in the sample. This chain connects TRDV1 to TRDJ1; D perhaps matches TRDD3 (6 bases). No J segment appears in TCRdb, so it was assigned here by matching the sequence to germline. Germline lookup yields CDR1 TSWWSYY and CDR2 QGS. The length of the CDR3 is 22 residues. Between the trimmed V and J ends, which lost 5 bases and 7 bases, there was a span of 41 bases. DNA for the CDR3: TGTGCTCTTGGGAGATCTCCACCTAGGACTTTCTCTACTGGGATATCCCAGGGTAAACTCATCTTT. Encoded protein: CALGRSPPRTFSTGISQGKLIF.

Concerning this clone itself: Only one base separates this from a far larger clonotype, so it likely reflects a read error. Other nucleotide sequences in the sample specify the same CDR3. The chain has TRDV1 and TRDJ1, with D unclear. TCRdb supplies no J gene; here it was assigned by aligning the nucleotide sequence to germline. The CDR3 runs to 15 residues. Per the germline V gene, CDR1 is TSWWSYY and CDR2 is QGS. Trimming pared 3 bases from V and 3 bases from J, leaving 14 bases between. CDR3 in DNA: TGTGCTCTTGGGGATCCGCGGAGACGCCCCGATAAACTCATCTTT. It translates to CALGDPRRRPDKLIF.

CDR3 DNA sequence: TGTGCTCTTGGGGCGACTCTCTTCCCCGCCCCCGATAAACTCATCTTT. This encodes CALGATLFPAPDKLIF. The chain links TRDV1 to TRDJ1, with D possibly matching TRDD2 (5 bases). The J gene, left out of TCRdb, was set here by checking the DNA against germline. This CDR3 has 16 residues. Trimming pared 4 bases from V and 3 bases from J, leaving 18 bases between. Germline V lookup: CDR1 TSWWSYY, CDR2 QGS.

About this clone itself: A read error likely explains this, since a far larger clone differs by one base. Within the sample, other DNA sequences also encode this same CDR3. The V and J genes are TRDV2 and TRDJ3; 9 nucleotides align to TRDD3. TCRdb leaves out the J gene; it was filled in here by matching the DNA to germline. CDR1 is GEAIGNYY, CDR2 EKD, per germline. This CDR3 region has 24 residues. Trimming took 0 bases from V and 1 from J; bases not matched to a gene: 21. CDR3 coding DNA: TGTGCCTGTGACACCAGGGTCTTCAACTGGGGGACAACGCGTGATTCCTGGGACACCCGACAGATGTTTTTC. Its translation: CACDTRVFNWGTTRDSWDTRQMFF.

This clone showed up many times. The rearrangement uses TRDV1 and TRDJ1; 8 bases are a match to TRDD3. CDR1 is TSWWSYY, CDR2 QGS, per germline. J lost 0 bases, V lost 3 bases, and 24 bases had no gene match. The CDR3 totals 22 residues. The CDR3 spells CALGDRSLRGRTGGPYTDKLIF. CDR3 in DNA: TGTGCTCTTGGGGACCGCAGCCTTCGGGGACGTACTGGGGGTCCCTACACCGATAAACTCATCTTT.

This clone was seen a few times. For this DNA, TCRdb reports the protein of a much larger clone, which diverges at residue 14, most likely from a read error; the protein presented here is translated directly from the DNA. J gene calling gave no result, while the V gene is TRDV1. The germline CDR1 and CDR2 sequences are TSWWSYY and QGS. The CDR3 is 16 amino acids. CDR3 loop: CALGDVPSAGELSPIF. CDR3 nucleotide sequence: TGTGCTCTTGGGGATGTTCCTTCCGCCGGGGAACTCTCACCCATCTTT.

This clone was seen many times. The protein given by TCRdb reflects a much larger clone and differs at residue 4 from this DNA's translation, likely from a read error; the protein shown is the DNA's translation. The chain employs TRDV2 and TRDJ1, with 9 bases matching TRDD3. Here the J gene came from matching the DNA to germline, since TCRdb omits it. J gave up 0 bases and V 5 bases, and 15 bases lay outside the gene matches. The CDR3 length is 18 residues. Germline assignment: CDR1 GEAIGNYY and CDR2 EKD. The CDR3 coding sequence is TGTGCCTGTGGGAAACTGGGGGAATCTGCAACCCACACCGATAAACTCATCTTT. Translating it yields CACGKLGESATHTDKLIF.

This clone was seen many times. Given a far larger clone just one base away, this is likely a sequencing read error. The sample carries other DNA sequences with the same CDR3. This sequence joins TRDV2 and TRDJ3, with 8 bases lining up with TRDD3. J gave up 3 bases and V 0 bases, and 15 bases lay outside the gene matches. The CDR3 runs to 21 residues. Germline V gene data show CDR1 as GEAIGNYY and CDR2 as EKD. The DNA of the CDR3 is TGTGCCTGTGACACCGGGGGACTACTAGGGGATACTGGCTGGGACACCCGACAGATGTTTTTC. This sequence encodes CACDTGGLLGDTGWDTRQMFF.

A note on this clone: The TCRdb record carries a much larger clone's protein, which differs from this DNA's translation at residue 15; a read error is the likely cause, and the protein listed here is the DNA translation. This chain connects TRDV1 to TRDJ1; 8 nucleotides line up with TRDD3. The J gene, not given by TCRdb, was assigned here from a germline match of the nucleotide sequence. CDR1 and CDR2 (germline): TSWWSYY, QGS. The CDR3 extends over 22 amino acids. V shed 2 bases, J shed 5 bases, and the junction held 28 bases outside the gene matches. The CDR3 region has the DNA TGTGCTCTTGGGGAAAAGACGGCCCCCGGGATGTACTGGGGGGTACTTTCGGATAAACTCATCTTT. This translates into CALGEKTAPGMYWGVLSDKLIF.

A remark on this clone: The protein that TCRdb holds for this DNA derives from a much larger clone and differs from the translated DNA at residue 22, which likely indicates a read error; the protein shown here is translated from the DNA. Here the V gene is TRDV1, but the J gene went uncalled; TRDD3, the table's D call, lacks a check against the DNA. The CDR3 loop spans 23 amino acids. The germline gives CDR1 TSWWSYY, CDR2 QGS. DNA of the CDR3: TGTGCTCTTGGGGAACCCCCCTCCTACAGATTAGGGCTGGGGGATACGGGAGGGGGTAAACTCACCTTT. Protein sequence: CALGEPPSYRLGLGDTGGGKLTF.

This clone has a count of ten or more. This chain joins TRDV1 and TRDJ1; D is undetermined. Matching the DNA to germline supplied the J gene, which TCRdb does not give. The V end lost 7 bases, the J end lost 2 bases, and 23 bases lay between the germline ends. Germline V gene lookup returns CDR1 TSWWSYY and CDR2 QGS. CDR3 size: 17 residues. The CDR3 loop reads CALACYALRGKTDKLIF. The CDR3, as DNA: TGTGCTCTTGCTTGTTACGCGCTACGGGGTAAAACCGATAAACTCATCTTT.

This clone was recorded many times. The rearrangement links TRDV1 to TRDJ1; TRDD3 aligns across 7 bases. CDR1 is TSWWSYY, CDR2 QGS, per germline. J gave up 0 bases and V 2 bases, and 12 bases lay outside the gene matches. This CDR3 spans 18 amino acids. Here the CDR3 reads CALGEFPPSTGDTDKLIF. As DNA, the CDR3 is TGTGCTCTTGGGGAATTTCCTCCCTCGACTGGGGACACCGATAAACTCATCTTT.